This T cell receptor (beta chain) was captured by sequencing in a study of T cells in Graves' hyperthyroidism and ophthalmopathy. Study-wide points: Most thyroid clonotypes expanded above 0.001 appeared in blood too.

TCR beta CDR3 sequences were amplified from RNA transcripts. An initial round of RT-PCR targeting the TCR CDR3 relied on the HTBI primer set. Each CDR3 protein is one row after TCRdb ran MiXCR on the multiplex PCR reads. The profile shows more than 150,000 distinct CDR3 sequences, approximately 15% of them singletons. A remark on this clonotype: Its antigen is currently unknown.

Over 18 months, lack of ophthalmopathy progression marked Graves' hyperthyroidism as stable. Orbital computed tomography, thyroid ultrasound, serum thyroxine and TRAb, and clinical symptoms together informed the diagnoses. Fresh peripheral blood, about 10 ml of it, supplied the PBMCs. The germline V gene encodes CDR1 SGHTA and CDR2 FQGNSA. Trimming removed 3 bases from V and 4 bases from J, with 13 bases in between. CDR3 length equals 15 residues. This clonotype was sampled from a woman aged 50 to 60 with Graves' hyperthyroidism. Sequenced input: blood. The chain carries TRBV7-2 and TRBJ1-3, with D perhaps TRBD1 (5 bases). CDR3 coding DNA: TGTGCCAGCAGCTTTAGAGGCAGGGAGGGAAACACCATATATTTT. Its protein is CASSFRGREGNTIYF.